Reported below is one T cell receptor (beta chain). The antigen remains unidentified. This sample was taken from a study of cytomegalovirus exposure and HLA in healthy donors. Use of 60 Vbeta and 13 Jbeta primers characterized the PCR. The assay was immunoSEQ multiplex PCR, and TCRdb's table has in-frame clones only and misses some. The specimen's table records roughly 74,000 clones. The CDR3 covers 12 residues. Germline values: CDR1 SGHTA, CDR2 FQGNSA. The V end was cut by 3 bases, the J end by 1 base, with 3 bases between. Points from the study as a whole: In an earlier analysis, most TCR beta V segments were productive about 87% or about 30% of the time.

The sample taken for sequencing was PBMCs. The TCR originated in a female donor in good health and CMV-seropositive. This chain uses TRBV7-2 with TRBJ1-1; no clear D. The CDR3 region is CASSFRNTEAFF. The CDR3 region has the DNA TGTGCCAGCAGCTTTAGGAACACTGAAGCTTTCTTT.